One and the same sample provided the 29 T cell receptor beta chains below, sequenced in a study of tumor T cells in aggressive B-cell lymphoma. Libraries were prepared by immunoSEQ multiplex PCR; TCRdb keeps only in-frame clonotypes and omits some of them. The sample records roughly 4,000 clones, about four fifths being singletons. The sequenced sample was tumor tissue. Receptor source: an adult with diffuse large B cell lymphoma.

The rearrangement links TRBV30 to TRBJ2-7; 7 bases map to TRBD1. V gave up 4 bases and J gave up 7 bases; unmatched junction bases: 7. Germline V gene sequence: CDR1 GTSNPN, CDR2 SVGIG (reference sequence). This CDR3 spans 12 amino acids. CDR3 residues: CAWKGQAYEQYF. The CDR3 DNA reads TGTGCCTGGAAAGGACAGGCATATGAGCAGTACTTC.

In its sample, this clone was seen once. The chain carries TRBV10-2 and TRBJ2-5; D call uncertain. Gene TRBJ2-7 matches the end of the DNA better, so the J call may be wrong. Germline assignment: CDR1 WSHSY and CDR2 SAAADI. This CDR3 is built from 11 residues. The CDR3 sequence is CASDDSYEQYF. The DNA for the CDR3 is TGCGCCAGCGACGACTCGTACGAGCAGTACTTC.

CDR3: CASSFWIGTSEVGELFF. CDR3 nucleotide sequence: TGTGCCAGCAGCTTTTGGATCGGGACTAGCGAGGTCGGGGAGCTGTTTTTT. The gene calls are TRBV11-2 and TRBJ2-2, with 10 bases matching TRBD2. The CDR3 length is 17 residues. With 3 bases clipped from V and 7 bases from J, the junction kept 11 bases outside the gene matches. Germline V CDR1 and CDR2: SGHAT, FQNNGV.

The rearrangement links TRBV29-1 to TRBJ2-7, with TRBD1 identical over 8 bases. J lost 0 bases, V lost 4 bases, and 5 bases had no gene match. The germline V gene encodes CDR1 SQVTM and CDR2 ANQGSEA. The CDR3 runs to 14 residues. The CDR3 sequence: CSVARTGSSYEQYF. CDR3 bases: TGCAGCGTTGCTCGGACAGGGAGCTCCTACGAGCAGTACTTC.

J is TRBJ1-4 and V is TRBV14, with D perhaps TRBD1 (6 bases). The CDR3 loop spans 15 amino acids. CDR1 and CDR2 (germline): SGHDN, FVKESK. Trimming cost V 1 base and J 7 bases, with 13 bases left between them. Here the CDR3 reads CASSQGAGAREKLFF. The CDR3 coding sequence is TGTGCCAGCAGCCAAGGGGCAGGGGCGCGTGAAAAACTGTTTTTT.

This sequence joins TRBV4-1 and TRBJ2-1; 13 positions match TRBD2. V gave up 0 bases and J gave up 6 bases; unmatched junction bases: 2. The CDR3 has 16 residues. Germline CDR1 is MGHRA and CDR2 is YSYEKL. The CDR3 reads CASSQDRTSGSNEQFF. The CDR3 region has the DNA TGCGCCAGCAGCCAAGACCGGACTAGCGGGAGCAATGAGCAGTTCTTC.

V is TRBV6-1 and J is TRBJ1-1; TRBD1 might be the D (6 bases). The CDR3 consists of 14 residues. V was shortened by 2 bases and J by 1 base, with 8 bases between the two germline ends. CDR1 MNHNS and CDR2 SASEGT come from the germline V gene. The CDR3 bases are TGTGCCAGCAGTGAAATGGGACAGAACACTGAAGCTTTCTTT. Translating it yields CASSEMGQNTEAFF.

The V and J genes are TRBV7-9 and TRBJ2-3; D is unresolved. CDR1 and CDR2 (germline): SEHNR, FQNEAQ (reference sequence). V lost 1 base and J lost 4, with 15 bases in between. The CDR3 has 16 residues. DNA of the CDR3: TGTGCCAGCAGCTTAGGACTGGTAATGGTATCAGATACGCAGTATTTT. It specifies CASSLGLVMVSDTQYF.

This clone was seen a handful of times. The V and J genes are TRBV5-1 and TRBJ2-4; 7 positions match TRBD2. CDR3 size: 15 residues. Germline assignment: CDR1 SGHRS and CDR2 YFSETQ. Losses at the gene ends were 3 bases for V and 6 bases for J; bases not matched to a gene: 9. The CDR3 here is CASSWATSIGNIQYF. The CDR3 DNA sequence: TGCGCCAGCAGCTGGGCGACTAGCATAGGAAACATTCAGTACTTC.

Comment on this clone: At one boundary the junction diverges from the germline segment, which might be a read error. V gene TRBV5-1 combines with J gene TRBJ2-5; 7 positions agree with TRBD2. The J call may be in error: the DNA end matches TRBJ2-7 better. The CDR3 consists of 16 residues. Germline CDR1 SGHRS, CDR2 YFSETQ. CDR3 coding DNA: TGCGCCAGCAACTTGGTCTTGGCGGGAGATGGCTACGAGCAGTACTTC. Translation: CASNLVLAGDGYEQYF.

This clone was picked up a small number of times. The rearrangement joins TRBV6-1 to TRBJ2-3, with 9 bases fitting TRBD2. The ends lost 3 bases at V and 7 bases at J; junction bases unmatched: 11. The CDR3 has 16 amino acids. Germline-derived CDR1 and CDR2 are MNHNS and SASEGT. The DNA for the CDR3 is TGTGCCAGCAGTGATCTGCTAGCGGGAAATAGGAATACGCAGTATTTT. It yields the protein CASSDLLAGNRNTQYF.

The rearrangement joins TRBV11-2 to TRBJ2-7; D is undetermined. Trimming shortened V by 0 bases and J by 4 bases, and 7 bases separated the two germline ends. CDR1 is SGHAT and CDR2 is FQNNGV in the germline V gene. The CDR3 totals 13 residues. Here the CDR3 DNA reads TGTGCCAGCAGCTTAGATAGCCAGTACGAGCAGTACTTC. Translating it yields CASSLDSQYEQYF.

The rearrangement links TRBV29-1 to TRBJ1-1, with a possible D match to TRBD1 (6 bases). In germline, CDR1 is SQVTM, CDR2 ANQGSEA. The CDR3 is made up of 13 amino acids. The ends were cut back, 7 bases at V and 3 bases at J, with 15 bases in the middle. CDR3 in amino acids: CSGIQGWDTEAFF. CDR3 DNA: TGCAGCGGAATACAGGGCTGGGACACTGAAGCTTTCTTT.

The rearrangement links TRBV9 to TRBJ1-3; TRBD1 matches at 7 bases. The V segment lost 1 base and the J segment 8 bases; nucleotides outside the gene matches: 6. Germline CDR1 is SGDLS and CDR2 is YYNGEE. The CDR3 is 14 residues long. The CDR3 sequence is CASSVRQGEDTIYF. The DNA for the CDR3 is TGTGCCAGCAGCGTACGACAGGGAGAGGACACCATATATTTT.

The chain uses TRBV19 and TRBJ2-7, with D maybe TRBD2 (6 bases). Germline V lookup: CDR1 LNHDA, CDR2 SQIVND (reference sequence). V lost 3 bases and J lost 3, with 21 bases in between. The CDR3 contains 17 residues. The CDR3 DNA reads TGTGCCAGTAGTATTAGCGGCAGACTCACCCCCCTCTACGAGCAGTACTTC. Translation gives CASSISGRLTPLYEQYF.

The chain joins TRBV27 to TRBJ2-7; a possible D gene is TRBD2 (7 bases). The germline V gene encodes CDR1 MNHEY and CDR2 SMNVEV (reference sequence). The V gene lost 8 bases and the J gene lost 6 bases, with 26 bases spanning the gap. The CDR3 totals 16 residues. The CDR3, as DNA: TGTGCCAGCCAGCAAGGGGGGGCCGGACTTCGGGTCGAGCAGTACTTC. Amino acid sequence: CASQQGGAGLRVEQYF.

The table lists this clone with a few counts. This sample also contains other DNA sequences that code for the same CDR3. The chain links TRBV2 to TRBJ2-7, with 8 bases aligning to TRBD1. The CDR3 runs 14 residues. The V gene's germline CDR1 is SNHLY and CDR2 FYNNEI. V gave up 3 bases and J gave up 0 bases; unmatched junction bases: 1. This chain's CDR3 is CASSDQGASYEQYF. The DNA for the CDR3 is TGTGCCAGCAGTGATCAGGGGGCCTCCTACGAGCAGTACTTC.

The rearrangement uses TRBV5-5 and TRBJ2-1, with 9 bases lining up with TRBD1. V lost 4 bases to trimming and J lost 15 bases; unmatched junction nucleotides: 5. This CDR3 has 11 residues. Germline lookup yields CDR1 SGHKS and CDR2 YYEKEE (reference sequence). The CDR3 DNA follows: TGTGCCAGCAGCACAGGGGGCGCAGTGTTCTTC. Protein product: CASSTGGAVFF.

The genes are TRBV5-1 and TRBJ2-7; D not certain. The V gene lost 0 bases and the J gene lost 6 bases, with 7 bases spanning the gap. This CDR3 is 12 amino acids long. The V gene's germline CDR1 is SGHRS and CDR2 YFSETQ. The chain's CDR3 is CASSLEHSEQYF. The DNA for the CDR3 is TGCGCCAGCAGCTTGGAGCATTCCGAGCAGTACTTC.

This chain uses TRBV2 with TRBJ2-3; the match to TRBD2 covers 7 bases. The CDR3 contains 17 residues. The J segment lost 2 bases and the V segment lost 6 bases, leaving 14 bases of the junction unmatched. CDR1 and CDR2 (germline): SNHLY, FYNNEI. CDR3: CASSTSDSGGSTDTQYF. The CDR3 nucleotides read TGTGCCAGCAGCACCTCGGACTCCGGGGGGTCCACAGATACGCAGTATTTT.

The genes are TRBV11-3 and TRBJ2-6; D gene ambiguous. The CDR3 is 15 residues long. CDR1 is SGHNT, CDR2 YENEEA, per germline. Deletions cut 1 base from V and 0 bases from J, with 4 bases between. CDR3: CASSLGSSGANVLTF. The CDR3 DNA sequence: TGTGCCAGCAGCTTAGGTAGCTCTGGGGCCAACGTCCTGACTTTC.

This clone was observed a few times. CDR3 sequence: CASSWGDRDNSPLHF. The CDR3 DNA reads TGCGCCAGCAGCTGGGGGGACAGGGATAATTCACCCCTCCACTTT. This chain links TRBV5-1 with TRBJ1-6; 9 nucleotides agree with TRBD1. The CDR3 is 15 residues long. In germline, CDR1 is SGHRS, CDR2 YFSETQ. Trimming removed 3 bases from V and 5 bases from J; junction bases left unmatched: 3.

The chain links TRBV18 to TRBJ2-5; the D gene is possibly TRBD2 (5 bases). Germline CDR1 KGHSH, CDR2 LQKENI. The V end was cut by 3 bases, the J end by 3 bases, with 8 bases between. The CDR3 consists of 13 residues. The CDR3 region is CASSPGVKETQYF. CDR3 nucleotides: TGTGCCAGCTCACCGGGAGTTAAAGAGACCCAGTACTTC.

The chain employs TRBV27 and TRBJ1-4; 9 nucleotides align to TRBD1. The CDR3 is 15 residues long. V lost 7 bases, J lost 4 bases, and 7 bases stayed unmatched. Per the germline V gene, CDR1 is MNHEY and CDR2 is SMNVEV (reference sequence). The CDR3, as DNA: TGTGCCAGCAAAACCGGGACAGGGTTTAATGAAAAACTGTTTTTT. This translates into CASKTGTGFNEKLFF. Full variable domain (remainder filled in from reference TRBV27 and TRBJ1-4): EAQVTQNPRYLITVTGKKLTVTCSQNMNHEYMSWYRQDPGLGLRQIYYSMNVEVTDKGDVPEGYKVSRKEKRNFPLILESPSPNQTSLYFCASKTGTGFNEKLFFGSGTQLSVL.

V and J are TRBV7-6 and TRBJ2-3; 10 nucleotides align to TRBD1. This CDR3 region has 16 residues. V lost 5 bases, J lost 4 bases, and 9 bases stayed unmatched. CDR1 and CDR2 (germline): SGHVS, FNYEAQ. The CDR3 spells CASSKRPGQGSDTQYF. In nucleotides, the CDR3 is TGTGCCAGCAGCAAAAGGCCGGGACAGGGGTCAGATACGCAGTATTTT. Full variable domain (remainder filled in from reference TRBV7-6 and TRBJ2-3): GAGVSQSPRYKVTKRGQDVALRCDPISGHVSLYWYRQALGQGPEFLTYFNYEAQQDKSGLPNDRFSAERPEGSISTLTIQRTEQRDSAMYRCASSKRPGQGSDTQYFGPGTRLTVL.

As to this clone: One end of the junction is discordant with germline, which a read error may explain. Different DNA sequences within this sample yield the same CDR3. The chain couples TRBV11-3 to TRBJ2-5; 14 nucleotides align to TRBD2. Germline lookup yields CDR1 SGHNT and CDR2 YENEEA. The CDR3 is 16 amino acids. CDR3: CASSQGTSGGAETQYF. CDR3 DNA sequence: TGTGCCAGCAGCCAAGGGACTAGCGGGGGTGCAGAGACTCAGTACTTC.

This chain links TRBV9 with TRBJ2-5; 13 bases are a match to TRBD2. V shed 2 bases and J 1 base; nucleotides not matched to a gene: 8. Germline loops: CDR1 SGDLS, CDR2 YYNGEE. This CDR3 region has 18 residues. The chain's CDR3 is CASSVGTSGTLGQETQYF. CDR3 sequence (DNA): TGTGCCAGCAGCGTCGGGACTAGCGGGACTCTTGGCCAAGAGACCCAGTACTTC.

The CDR3 protein is CASSLQQGVHNEQFF. The CDR3 region has the DNA TGTGCCAGCAGCTTACAACAGGGGGTCCACAATGAGCAGTTCTTC. The J gene is TRBJ2-1, the V gene TRBV7-9, with TRBD1 matching over 8 bases. Germline V CDR1 and CDR2: SEHNR, FQNEAQ (reference sequence). V lost 2 bases and J lost 5; bases outside the gene matches: 5. CDR3 length equals 15 residues.

The V and J genes are TRBV4-2 and TRBJ2-5; 10 bases fit TRBD2. The CDR3 is 17 amino acids. The J segment lost 2 bases and the V segment lost 4 bases, leaving 10 bases of the junction unmatched. CDR1 LGHNA and CDR2 YNFKEQ come from the germline V gene. The CDR3 DNA sequence: TGTGCCAGCAGCCGCGGGAGCGGGGGGGTCGGGCAAGAGACCCAGTACTTC. Protein sequence: CASSRGSGGVGQETQYF.